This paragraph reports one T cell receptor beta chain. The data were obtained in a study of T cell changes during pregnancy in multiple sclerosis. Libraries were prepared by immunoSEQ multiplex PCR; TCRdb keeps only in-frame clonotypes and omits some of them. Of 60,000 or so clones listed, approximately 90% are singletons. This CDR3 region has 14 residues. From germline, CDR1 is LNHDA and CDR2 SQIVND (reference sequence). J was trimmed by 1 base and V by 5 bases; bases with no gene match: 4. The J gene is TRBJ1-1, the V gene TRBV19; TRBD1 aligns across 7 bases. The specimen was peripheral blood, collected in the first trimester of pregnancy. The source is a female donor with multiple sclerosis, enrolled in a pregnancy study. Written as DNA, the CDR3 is TGTGCCAGTAGTCCCGGGGACAGGAACACTGAAGCTTTCTTT. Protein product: CASSPGDRNTEAFF.